The 30 T cell receptor beta chains presented below share a single source sample, sequenced in a study of cytomegalovirus exposure and HLA in healthy donors. A multiplex PCR was run with 60 Vbeta primers and 13 Jbeta primers. Measured with immunoSEQ multiplex PCR; TCRdb has only the in-frame clones, and not every one. The data contain about 93,000 clones, approximately 64% of them singletons. The sequenced material came from PBMCs. These receptors all come from a boy younger than 18 in good health and CMV-seropositive.

On this clone: At one end, the junction sequence differs from germline, possibly due to a read error. The CDR3 DNA reads as TGTGCCAGCAGACCTGGTCGTAAGACTAGCAATCAGCCCCAGAATTTT. Translating it yields CASRPGRKTSNQPQNF. V usage is TRBV28 and J usage is TRBJ1-5; D remains unclear. The CDR3 spans 16 residues. CDR1 and CDR2 from the germline V gene are MDHEN and SYDVKM.

The rearrangement links TRBV12-5 to TRBJ1-4, with TRBD1 matching over 11 bases. CDR3 length: 15 residues. J gave up 6 bases and V 5 bases, and 5 bases lay outside the gene matches. Germline CDR1 and CDR2: LGHNT and FRNRAP. The DNA of the CDR3 is TGTGCTAGTGGTCAGGGACAGGGGGTCGATGAAAAACTGTTTTTT. Its translation: CASGQGQGVDEKLFF.

This chain joins TRBV7-2 and TRBJ1-2; the match to TRBD1 covers 7 bases. The germline V gene encodes CDR1 SGHTA and CDR2 FQGNSA. The length of the CDR3 is 16 residues. The trim removed 3 bases at V and 2 bases at J, leaving 9 bases unmatched. CDR3 loop: CASSLSAGQRNYGYTF. Here the CDR3 DNA reads TGTGCCAGCAGCTTGTCTGCGGGACAGAGGAACTATGGCTACACCTTC.

The sample holds many counts of this clone. The gene calls are TRBV25-1 and TRBJ1-1; D is undetermined. Germline V gene lookup returns CDR1 MGHDK and CDR2 SYGVNS. The CDR3 is made up of 17 amino acids. With 0 bases removed from V and 0 bases from J, the gap between germline ends came to 14 bases. CDR3 residues: CASSEYGIPGMNTEAFF. CDR3 bases: TGTGCCAGCAGTGAATATGGGATTCCGGGGATGAACACTGAAGCTTTCTTT.

This chain joins TRBV27 and TRBJ2-7; maybe TRBD1 (5 bases). The V end lost 3 bases, the J end lost 5 bases, and 11 bases lay between the germline ends. The CDR3 totals 13 residues. CDR1 and CDR2 (germline): MNHEY, SMNVEV (reference sequence). The CDR3 sequence: CASSFQGTHEQYF. CDR3 in DNA: TGTGCCAGCAGTTTCCAGGGAACCCACGAGCAGTACTTC.

The J gene is TRBJ1-1, the V gene TRBV27; D is ambiguous. Trimming pared 5 bases from V and 1 base from J, leaving 8 bases between. The CDR3 is 13 residues long. CDR1 MNHEY and CDR2 SMNVEV come from the germline V gene (reference sequence). CDR3 region: CASSRGRNTEAFF. The CDR3 bases are TGTGCCAGCAGTCGAGGGAGGAACACTGAAGCTTTCTTT.

This clone appeared a few times. The gene calls are TRBV27 and TRBJ2-1; 11 nucleotides agree with TRBD2. CDR3 size: 14 residues. The V segment lost 3 bases and the J segment 9 bases; nucleotides outside the gene matches: 4. Germline values: CDR1 MNHEY, CDR2 SMNVEV (reference sequence). DNA for the CDR3: TGTGCCAGCAGTTTCCGGACTAGCGGGTCTGAGCAGTTCTTC. Encoded protein: CASSFRTSGSEQFF.

CDR3 protein: CASSLTRTGGGYTF. The CDR3 DNA reads TGTGCCAGCAGCTTAACACGCACAGGGGGCGGCTACACCTTC. The V gene is TRBV11-2, the J gene TRBJ1-2; 9 nucleotides agree with TRBD1. With 2 bases clipped from V and 8 bases from J, the junction kept 6 bases outside the gene matches. In germline, CDR1 is SGHAT, CDR2 FQNNGV. CDR3 length: 14 amino acids.

V gene TRBV19 combines with J gene TRBJ2-7; possibly TRBD1 for D (6 bases). The CDR3 extends over 14 amino acids. CDR1 is LNHDA, CDR2 SQIVND, per germline (reference sequence). V was clipped by 10 bases and J by 1 base, with 17 bases between them. CDR3 sequence: CATRGRGPSYEQYF. CDR3 in DNA: TGTGCCACCAGGGGTCGGGGACCTTCCTACGAGCAGTACTTC.

The rearrangement links TRBV18 to TRBJ2-6; possible D gene TRBD2, 7 bases. Per the germline V gene, CDR1 is KGHSH and CDR2 is LQKENI. Trimming cost V 6 bases and J 3 bases, with 15 bases left between them. The CDR3 has 16 amino acids. CDR3: CASSFIGGHGANVLTF. CDR3 sequence (DNA): TGTGCCAGCTCCTTCATCGGGGGGCATGGGGCCAACGTCCTGACTTTC. The whole variable domain, filled in from reference TRBV18 and TRBJ2-6, reads NAGVMQNPRHLVRRRGQEARLRCSPMKGHSHVYWYRQLPEEGLKFMVYLQKENIIDESGMPKERFSAEFPKEGPSILRIQQVVRGDSAAYFCASSFIGGHGANVLTFGAGSRLTVL.

The chain carries TRBV7-2 and TRBJ2-3, with 7 positions matching TRBD2. CDR1 is SGHTA and CDR2 is FQGNSA in the germline V gene. J gave up 0 bases and V 6 bases, and 12 bases lay outside the gene matches. The CDR3 totals 17 residues. The CDR3 DNA sequence: TGTGCCAGCAGGCGGCGGCGGGGGAATACTAGCACAGATACGCAGTATTTT. Protein product: CASRRRRGNTSTDTQYF.

The chain employs TRBV30 and TRBJ2-1; 13 bases align to TRBD2. The CDR3 totals 14 residues. Germline CDR1 GTSNPN, CDR2 SVGIG (reference sequence). With 4 bases clipped from V and 6 bases from J, the junction kept 3 bases outside the gene matches. As DNA, the CDR3 is TGTGCCTGGAAAACTAGCGGGAGGGCCAATGAGCAGTTCTTC. Translating it yields CAWKTSGRANEQFF. Together with reference TRBV30 and TRBJ2-1, the CDR3 gives the full variable domain: SQTIHQWPATLVQPVGSPLSLECTVEGTSNPNLYWYRQAAGRGLQLLFYSVGIGQISSEVPQNLSASRPQDRQFILSSKKLLLSDSGFYLCAWKTSGRANEQFFGPGTRLTVL.

The rearrangement uses TRBV6-5 and TRBJ2-2; D might be TRBD1 (5 bases). V gave up 8 bases and J gave up 0 bases, with 10 bases separating them. CDR3 length equals 14 residues. Germline CDR1 and CDR2: MNHEY and SVGAGI. CDR3 DNA: TGTGCCAGCCACAGGAGTTCGAACACCGGGGAGCTGTTTTTT. It encodes CASHRSSNTGELFF.

The chain is built from TRBV7-6 and TRBJ2-7; D is perhaps TRBD1 (6 bases). Germline-derived CDR1 and CDR2 are SGHVS and FNYEAQ. Trimming stripped 5 bases from V and 5 bases from J, with 16 bases between. The CDR3 contains 14 residues. The CDR3 sequence: CASSRTGHGDEQYF. The CDR3 region has the DNA TGTGCCAGCAGCCGAACAGGGCACGGTGACGAGCAGTACTTC.

In its sample, this clone was seen a few times. This rearrangement joins TRBV9 to TRBJ1-3, with unresolved D. This CDR3 contains 14 residues. Germline values: CDR1 SGDLS, CDR2 YYNGEE. With 3 bases removed from V and 0 bases from J, the gap between germline ends came to 7 bases. DNA for the CDR3: TGTGCCAGCAGCGAAACAATCTCTGGAAACACCATATATTTT. It yields the protein CASSETISGNTIYF. The full variable domain, completed using reference TRBV9 and TRBJ1-3, is DSGVTQTPKHLITATGQRVTLRCSPRSGDLSVYWYQQSLDQGLQFLIQYYNGEERAKGNILERFSAQQFPDLHSELNLSSLELGDSALYFCASSETISGNTIYFGEGSWLTVV.

In this sample, this clone turned up a few times. The chain couples TRBV19 to TRBJ1-1; 11 nucleotides match TRBD1. The CDR3 totals 15 residues. The V gene end was trimmed by 2 bases and the J gene end by 4 bases; junction bases not matched to a gene: 3. CDR1 and CDR2 (germline): LNHDA, SQIVND (reference sequence). CDR3 loop: CASSITGTGGTEAFF. The CDR3 DNA sequence: TGTGCCAGTAGTATAACCGGGACAGGGGGCACTGAAGCTTTCTTT.

The chain combines TRBV27 with TRBJ1-1; TRBD1 is a possible D gene (5 bases). The V gene's germline CDR1 is MNHEY and CDR2 SMNVEV (reference sequence). The CDR3 has 16 amino acids. V was pared by 3 bases and J by 3 bases, with 17 bases between. CDR3 protein: CASSFPLREGDTEAFF. The DNA of the CDR3 is TGTGCCAGCAGTTTTCCCCTAAGGGAAGGGGACACTGAAGCTTTCTTT.

A few counts support this clone. The chain combines TRBV7-9 with TRBJ1-1; weak D call: TRBD1 (6 bases). Trimming removed 5 bases at V and 0 bases at J, with 16 bases between. CDR3 length equals 16 residues. Germline CDR1 and CDR2: SEHNR and FQNEAQ (reference sequence). This CDR3 is CASSQTQGMLNTEAFF. Here the CDR3 DNA reads TGTGCCAGCAGCCAAACACAGGGAATGCTGAACACTGAAGCTTTCTTT.

The chain links TRBV6-5 to TRBJ2-1; D unresolved. The length of the CDR3 is 14 residues. V was shortened by 2 bases and J by 3 bases, with 8 bases between the two germline ends. Germline loops: CDR1 MNHEY, CDR2 SVGAGI. The CDR3 region has the DNA TGTGCCAGCAGTTACGTACAGAACTACAATGAGCAGTTCTTC. This encodes CASSYVQNYNEQFF.

The chain employs TRBV7-2 and TRBJ1-2; TRBD1 agrees at 8 bases. Per the germline V gene, CDR1 is SGHTA and CDR2 is FQGNSA. The CDR3 contains 17 residues. V lost 0 bases, J lost 6 bases, and 12 bases stayed unmatched. CDR3 nucleotides: TGTGCCAGCAGCTTAGCGCCGGACAGGGCTAATATAGATGGCTACACCTTC. The encoded protein is CASSLAPDRANIDGYTF.

This sequence joins TRBV4-1 and TRBJ2-2, with D perhaps matching TRBD2 (5 bases). Trimming cost V 1 base and J 4 bases, with 16 bases left between them. The V gene's germline CDR1 is MGHRA and CDR2 YSYEKL. This CDR3 has 17 amino acids. The CDR3 sequence is CASSQGYLDRGTGELFF. The CDR3 DNA reads as TGCGCCAGCAGCCAAGGGTACCTCGACCGGGGCACCGGGGAGCTGTTTTTT.

For the CDR3, the DNA is TGTGCCAGCAGCTCGGACAGTTTTATGGAGCAGTTCTTC. Its translation: CASSSDSFMEQFF. V is TRBV7-2 and J is TRBJ2-1, with TRBD1 as a possible D gene (6 bases). Trimming pared 4 bases from V and 10 bases from J, leaving 14 bases between. The CDR3 spans 13 residues. The germline V gene has CDR1 SGHTA and CDR2 FQGNSA.

The table lists this clone with a few counts. The chain joins TRBV6-1 to TRBJ1-3; D not resolved. The CDR3 has 14 amino acids. The germline gives CDR1 MNHNS, CDR2 SASEGT. Trimming took off 8 bases at V and 0 bases at J, with 11 bases between the two ends. The CDR3 nucleotides are TGTGCCAGCTCCATACAGTCCTCTGGAAACACCATATATTTT. This gives the protein CASSIQSSGNTIYF.

The chain uses TRBV7-9 and TRBJ2-3, with 7 bases fitting TRBD1. Germline trimming cut 5 bases from V and 1 base from J; bases unmatched to any gene: 3. The CDR3 has 14 amino acids. CDR1 SEHNR and CDR2 FQNEAQ come from the germline V gene (reference sequence). DNA for the CDR3: TGTGCCAGCAGCCCCGGACAGGGCACAGATACGCAGTATTTT. This encodes CASSPGQGTDTQYF.

The chain recombines TRBV15 with TRBJ1-4; D is unclear. Between the trimmed V and J ends, which lost 3 bases and 7 bases, there was a span of 12 bases. Per germline, CDR1 LNHNV and CDR2 YYDKDF (reference sequence). There are 14 residues in the CDR3. CDR3 in amino acids: CATSRRAGREKLFF. Here the CDR3 DNA reads TGTGCCACCAGCAGGAGGGCAGGCCGTGAAAAACTGTTTTTT.

The V gene is TRBV11-1, the J gene TRBJ2-7, with TRBD1 as a possible D gene (5 bases). CDR1 is SGHAT, CDR2 FQDESV, per germline (reference sequence). The CDR3 consists of 15 residues. V was shortened by 5 bases and J by 4 bases, with 18 bases between the two germline ends. This CDR3 reads CASSPARGRRYEQYF. The CDR3 nucleotides are TGTGCCAGCAGCCCAGCAAGGGGCAGGCGTTACGAGCAGTACTTC.

This chain joins TRBV4-3 and TRBJ2-5; 7 bases are a match to TRBD1. The DNA end is more similar to TRBJ2-7, so the J call may be wrong. Germline loops: CDR1 LGHNA, CDR2 YSLEER. This CDR3 comprises 15 residues. CDR3 region: CASSTNWNRGYEQYF. The DNA for the CDR3 is TGCGCCAGCAGTACCAACTGGAACAGGGGTTACGAGCAGTACTTC.

This clone showed up just a few times. This chain joins TRBV14 and TRBJ2-3; D remains unclear. Trimming pared 5 bases from V and 0 bases from J, leaving 6 bases between. This CDR3 has 13 amino acids. Germline CDR1 is SGHDN and CDR2 is FVKESK. The chain's CDR3 is CASSYISTDTQYF. The CDR3, as DNA: TGTGCCAGCAGCTATATTAGCACAGATACGCAGTATTTT.

The rearrangement joins TRBV2 to TRBJ2-3; perhaps TRBD2 as D (5 bases). V lost 3 bases and J 3 bases, leaving 13 bases between the germline ends. Germline V CDR1 and CDR2: SNHLY, FYNNEI. The CDR3 loop spans 15 amino acids. The chain's CDR3 is CASSESSSRTDTQYF. The CDR3 DNA reads as TGTGCCAGCAGTGAGTCGTCTAGCCGAACAGATACGCAGTATTTT.

The genes are TRBV10-3 and TRBJ2-1; tentative D call: TRBD1 (6 bases). The CDR3 is 14 residues long. Germline-derived CDR1 and CDR2 are ENHRY and SYGVKD. V lost 9 bases and J lost 5, with 17 bases in between. CDR3 DNA: TGTGCCATAGCTCAGGGGTATATGCACAATGAGCAGTTCTTC. Its translation is CAIAQGYMHNEQFF.